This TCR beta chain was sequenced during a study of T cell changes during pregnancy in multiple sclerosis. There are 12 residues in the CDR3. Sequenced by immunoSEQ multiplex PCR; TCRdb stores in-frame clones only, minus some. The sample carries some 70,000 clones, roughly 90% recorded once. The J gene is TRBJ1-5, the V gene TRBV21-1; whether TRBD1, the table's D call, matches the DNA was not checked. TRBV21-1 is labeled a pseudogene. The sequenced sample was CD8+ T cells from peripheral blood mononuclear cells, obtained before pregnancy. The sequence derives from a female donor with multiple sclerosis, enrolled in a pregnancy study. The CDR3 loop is CASTGTGGKKHF. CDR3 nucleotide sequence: TGTGCCAGCACCGGGACAGGCGGAAAAAAGCATTTT.